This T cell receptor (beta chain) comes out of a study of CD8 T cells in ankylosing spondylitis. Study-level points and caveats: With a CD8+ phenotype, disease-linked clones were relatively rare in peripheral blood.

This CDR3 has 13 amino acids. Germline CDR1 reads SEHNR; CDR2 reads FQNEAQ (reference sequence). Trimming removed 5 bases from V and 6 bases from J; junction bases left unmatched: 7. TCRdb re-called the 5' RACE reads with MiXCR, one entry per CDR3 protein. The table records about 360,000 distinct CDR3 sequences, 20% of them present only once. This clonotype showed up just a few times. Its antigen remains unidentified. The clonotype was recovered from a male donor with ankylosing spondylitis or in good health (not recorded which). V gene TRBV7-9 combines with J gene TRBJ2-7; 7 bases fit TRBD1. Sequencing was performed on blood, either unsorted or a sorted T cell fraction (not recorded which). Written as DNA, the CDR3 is TGTGCCAGCAGCCCCTCGACAGGGACCGAGCAGTACTTC. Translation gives CASSPSTGTEQYF.